One and the same sample provided the 13 T cell receptor beta chains below, sequenced in a study of identical twins. TCRdb re-derived calls from the 5' RACE reads in MiXCR, one entry per CDR3 protein. The sample shows under 300,000 distinct CDR3 sequences, about 8.3% of them seen only once. The sample was also reused in another study, on yellow fever vaccine responses in identical twins.

The sequencing input was CD8+ T cells sorted from blood. The receptors derive from a woman between 18 and 30 years old in good health.

This clonotype was counted ten times or more. The chain employs TRBV4-2 and TRBJ2-5, with D possibly TRBD2 on 7 matching bases. The CDR3 has 17 residues. Germline V gene sequence: CDR1 LGHNA, CDR2 YNFKEQ. V lost 1 base and J lost 1, with 16 bases in between. CDR3 in amino acids: CASSQVESGGPQETQYF. In nucleotides, the CDR3 is TGTGCCAGCAGCCAAGTTGAGTCGGGGGGCCCCCAAGAGACCCAGTACTTC.

The V and J genes are TRBV11-2 and TRBJ2-7; 9 nucleotides match TRBD1. The V gene's germline CDR1 is SGHAT and CDR2 FQNNGV. Trimming took 1 base from V and 5 from J; bases not matched to a gene: 12. The CDR3 has 17 amino acids. This CDR3 reads CASSLGDNRGLHDEQYF. The CDR3 DNA reads TGTGCCAGCAGCTTAGGGGATAACAGGGGGCTACACGACGAGCAGTACTTC.

This chain joins TRBV6-2 or TRBV6-3 and TRBJ2-5, with 9 nucleotides matching TRBD2. Germline CDR1 and CDR2: MNHEY and SVGEGT. With V trimmed by 2 bases and J by 0 bases, 7 bases remained unmatched. This CDR3 is 17 amino acids long. CDR3 sequence: CASSYPKSGGYQETQYF. DNA of the CDR3: TGTGCCAGCAGTTACCCCAAGAGCGGGGGGTACCAAGAGACCCAGTACTTC.

This clonotype was seen at least ten times. This chain joins TRBV3-1 and TRBJ2-1; TRBD2 agrees at 16 bases. J lost 2 bases, V lost 6 bases, and 4 bases had no gene match. Germline-derived CDR1 and CDR2 are LGHDT and YNNKEL (reference sequence). The length of the CDR3 is 17 residues. CDR3 DNA sequence: TGTGCCAGCAGGTCCGGGACTAGCGGGGGGGCCTACAATGAGCAGTTCTTC. This encodes CASRSGTSGGAYNEQFF.

This clonotype was counted only a few times. The V gene is TRBV29-1, the J gene TRBJ1-1, with 7 bases that match TRBD1. CDR3 length equals 15 residues. Looked up from germline, CDR1 is SQVTM and CDR2 is ANQGSEA. J lost 5 bases, V lost 6 bases, and 15 bases had no gene match. The CDR3 here is CSVNGRDSRETEAFF. The CDR3 region has the DNA TGCAGCGTGAATGGGCGGGACAGTCGGGAAACTGAAGCTTTCTTT.

This clonotype was seen more than once but under ten times. The chain has TRBV6-1 and TRBJ2-2; either TRBD1 or TRBD2 may supply D (7 bases each). V lost 6 bases and J 4 bases, leaving 18 bases between the germline ends. The V gene's germline CDR1 is MNHNS and CDR2 SASEGT. CDR3 size: 16 residues. CDR3 nucleotides: TGTGCCAGCAGCCCAGGGGGGGGGGCCGTCACCGGGGAGCTGTTTTTT. This codes for CASSPGGGAVTGELFF.

The CDR3: CSLAVLDGDIQYF. The CDR3 DNA reads as TGCAGTCTAGCGGTACTAGACGGGGACATTCAGTACTTC. This rearrangement joins TRBV20-1 to TRBJ2-4; TRBD2 aligns across 7 bases. Germline V gene lookup returns CDR1 DFQATT and CDR2 SNEGSKA (reference sequence). The CDR3 runs to 13 residues. V trimming: 8 bases; J trimming: 8 bases; junction bases outside the gene matches: 12.

There are many counts of this clonotype. This sequence joins TRBV11-1 and TRBJ2-5; the D gene is possibly TRBD2 (6 bases). Per germline, CDR1 SGHAT and CDR2 FQDESV (reference sequence). V shed 5 bases and J shed 4 bases, with 17 bases lying between them. CDR3 length equals 15 residues. The CDR3 nucleotides read TGTGCCAGCAGCCCGGGTGTAGCGGAACCAGAGACCCAGTACTTC. Its protein product is CASSPGVAEPETQYF.

This clonotype was counted between two and nine times. The rearrangement uses TRBV18 and TRBJ2-2; 8 positions agree with TRBD1. Germline lookup yields CDR1 KGHSH and CDR2 LQKENI. The CDR3 runs 18 residues. With 5 bases clipped from V and 1 base from J, the junction kept 12 bases outside the gene matches. CDR3 in amino acids: CASSRNVGGTGNTGELFF. CDR3 DNA sequence: TGTGCCAGCTCAAGAAACGTCGGCGGGACAGGGAACACCGGGGAGCTGTTTTTT.

CDR3 DNA sequence: TGTGCCAGCAGTTCCAACACAGATACGCAGTATTTT. Translating it yields CASSSNTDTQYF. The J gene is TRBJ2-3, the V gene TRBV28, with D uncertain. V was pared by 4 bases and J by 2 bases, with 4 bases between. CDR3 length equals 12 residues. Per the germline V gene, CDR1 is MDHEN and CDR2 is SYDVKM.

This clonotype has a count of ten or more. The chain carries TRBV4-1 and TRBJ2-7, with 8 bases that match TRBD2. This CDR3 has 18 amino acids. Germline CDR1 is MGHRA and CDR2 is YSYEKL. With V trimmed by 0 bases and J by 3 bases, 13 bases remained unmatched. This chain's CDR3 is CASSQDTTRGGALYEQYF. In DNA, the CDR3 is TGCGCCAGCAGCCAAGACACCACCCGGGGGGGAGCGCTCTACGAGCAGTACTTC.

This clonotype has more than one count but fewer than ten. This rearrangement joins TRBV5-4 to TRBJ2-1; 12 nucleotides line up with TRBD2. Per the germline V gene, CDR1 is SGHNT and CDR2 is YYREEE (reference sequence). With V trimmed by 4 bases and J by 3 bases, 5 bases remained unmatched. This CDR3 contains 16 residues. CDR3 sequence reads: CASSRLAGASYNEQFF. DNA of the CDR3: TGTGCCAGCAGCAGACTAGCGGGGGCCAGCTACAATGAGCAGTTCTTC. Based on the CDR3 plus reference TRBV5-4 and TRBJ2-1, the full variable domain is ETGVTQSPTHLIKTRGQQVTLRCSSQSGHNTVSWYQQALGQGPQFIFQYYREEENGRGNFPPRFSGLQFPNYSSELNVNALELDDSALYLCASSRLAGASYNEQFFGPGTRLTVL.

J is TRBJ2-7 and V is TRBV6-2 or TRBV6-3, with TRBD1 as a possible D gene (6 bases). V lost 5 bases, J lost 0 bases, and 11 bases lay in between. Germline loops: CDR1 MNHEY, CDR2 SVGEGT. The CDR3 sequence is 14 residues long. The CDR3, as DNA: TGTGCCAGCAGTATGAGGACAGCCTCCTACGAGCAGTACTTC. Translating it yields CASSMRTASYEQYF.